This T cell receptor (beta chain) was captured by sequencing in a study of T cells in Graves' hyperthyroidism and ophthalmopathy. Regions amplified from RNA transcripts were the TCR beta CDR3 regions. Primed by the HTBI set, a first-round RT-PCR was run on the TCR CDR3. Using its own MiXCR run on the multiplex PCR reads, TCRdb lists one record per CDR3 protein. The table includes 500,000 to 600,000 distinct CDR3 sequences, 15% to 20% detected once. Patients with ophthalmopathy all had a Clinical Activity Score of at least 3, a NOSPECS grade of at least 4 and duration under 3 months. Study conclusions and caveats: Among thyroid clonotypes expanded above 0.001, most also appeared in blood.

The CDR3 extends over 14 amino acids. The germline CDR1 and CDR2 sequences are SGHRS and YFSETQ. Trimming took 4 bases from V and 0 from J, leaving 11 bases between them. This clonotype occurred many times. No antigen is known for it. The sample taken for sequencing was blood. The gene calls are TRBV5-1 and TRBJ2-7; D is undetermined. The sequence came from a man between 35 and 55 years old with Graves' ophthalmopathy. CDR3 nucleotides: TGCGCCAGCAGCAAGGACGCGAGCTCCTACGAGCAGTACTTC. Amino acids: CASSKDASSYEQYF.